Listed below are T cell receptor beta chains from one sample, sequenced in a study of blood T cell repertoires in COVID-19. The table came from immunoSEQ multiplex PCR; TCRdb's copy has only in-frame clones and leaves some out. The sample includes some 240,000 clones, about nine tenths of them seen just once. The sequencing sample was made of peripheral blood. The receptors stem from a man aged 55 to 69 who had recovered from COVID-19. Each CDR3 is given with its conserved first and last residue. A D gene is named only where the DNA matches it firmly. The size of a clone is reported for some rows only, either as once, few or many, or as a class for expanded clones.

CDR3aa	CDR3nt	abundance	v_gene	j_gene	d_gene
CASSIYRDETQYF	TGTGCCAGTAGTATCTACAGGGACGAGACCCAGTACTTC	.	TRBV19	TRBJ2-5	.
CASSLGPDRRNTEAFF	TGTGCCAGCAGCTTGGGTCCGGACAGGAGGAACACTGAAGCTTTCTTT	.	TRBV5-5	TRBJ1-1	TRBD1
CASSSPGQGANEQYF	TGCGCCAGCAGCTCTCCGGGACAGGGGGCCAACGAGCAGTACTTC	few	TRBV5-1	TRBJ2-7	TRBD1
CASSPRGLTGETQYF	TGTGCCAGCAGCCCGAGGGGACTTACGGGAGAGACCCAGTACTTC	.	TRBV7-2	TRBJ2-5	.
CASSPSSGLDTIYF	TGTGCCAGCAGCCCCTCTTCAGGTTTAGACACCATATATTTT	.	TRBV7-9	TRBJ1-3	.
CASSHGGGTPLHF	TGTGCCAGCAGCCACGGGGGAGGGACACCCCTCCACTTT	.	TRBV7-2	TRBJ1-6	.
CASSPGQKGGYTF	TGTGCCAGCAGCCCTGGACAGAAAGGGGGCTACACCTTC	.	TRBV9	TRBJ1-2	.
CATSRDGGSHNEQFF	TGTGCCACCAGCAGAGACGGGGGGAGTCACAATGAGCAGTTCTTC	.	TRBV15	TRBJ2-1	TRBD2
CASSVPGQGKGGELFF	TGTGCCAGCAGTGTACCGGGACAGGGCAAAGGCGGGGAGCTGTTTTTT	.	TRBV28	TRBJ2-2	TRBD1
CASSLGQVWADTQYF	TGTGCCAGCAGCTTAGGACAGGTATGGGCAGATACGCAGTATTTT	.	TRBV5-6	TRBJ2-3	TRBD1
CASSTGTPGGNQPQHF	TGTGCCAGCAGCACCGGGACTCCGGGAGGCAATCAGCCCCAGCATTTT	.	TRBV7-8	TRBJ1-5	.
CASSLSRGTEAFF	TGTGCCAGCAGCTTAAGTCGGGGCACTGAAGCTTTCTTT	.	TRBV7-3	TRBJ1-1	.
CASRRTSGGGTDTQYF	TGTGCCAGCAGACGGACTAGCGGGGGCGGCACAGATACGCAGTATTTT	.	TRBV2	TRBJ2-3	TRBD2
CASSYSGQGGSYGYTF	TGTGCCAGCAGTTACTCGGGGCAGGGGGGAAGCTATGGCTACACCTTC	.	TRBV6-5	TRBJ1-2	TRBD1
CASYLDRVNYGYTF	TGTGCCAGCTACCTGGACAGGGTTAACTATGGCTACACCTTC	.	TRBV5-6	TRBJ1-2	TRBD1
CASTGQTSFYEQYF	TGTGCCAGCACGGGACAGACCTCCTTCTACGAGCAGTACTTC	once	TRBV28	TRBJ2-7	TRBD1
CASSLGRGLNEQYF	TGTGCCAGCAGCTTAGGCAGGGGGCTAAACGAGCAGTACTTC	few	TRBV5-5	TRBJ2-7	TRBD1
CASSFASGRARGEQFF	TGTGCCAGCAGCTTTGCCAGCGGGAGGGCCAGGGGTGAGCAGTTCTTC	.	TRBV7-2	TRBJ2-1	TRBD2
CAISDPSTGGGTDTQYF	TGTGCCATCAGTGACCCTAGCACGGGAGGGGGCACAGATACGCAGTATTTT	.	TRBV10-3	TRBJ2-3	TRBD2
CASSYVQVNNSPLHF	TGTGCCAGCAGTTACGTACAGGTTAATAATTCACCCCTCCACTTT	.	TRBV6-5	TRBJ1-6	.
CASRGGATDTQYF	TGTGCCAGCAGGGGCGGGGCCACAGATACGCAGTATTTT	.	TRBV12-3/TRBV12-4	TRBJ2-3	.
CASSSQISGTGFNQPQHF	TGTGCCAGCAGTTCTCAAATTTCCGGGACAGGGTTCAATCAGCCCCAGCATTTT	.	TRBV6-2/TRBV6-3	TRBJ1-5	TRBD1
CASSLAAASGRPDTQYF	TGTGCCAGCAGCTTAGCGGCGGCTAGCGGGAGACCAGATACGCAGTATTTT	many	TRBV7-2	TRBJ2-3	TRBD2
CASSPPGLAGAYEQYF	TGCGCCAGCAGTCCTCCGGGACTAGCGGGGGCCTACGAGCAGTACTTC	.	TRBV23-1	TRBJ2-7	TRBD2
CASSQATENSPLHF	TGTGCCAGCAGCCAAGCCACGGAGAATTCACCCCTCCACTTT	.	TRBV3-1/TRBV3-2	TRBJ1-6	.